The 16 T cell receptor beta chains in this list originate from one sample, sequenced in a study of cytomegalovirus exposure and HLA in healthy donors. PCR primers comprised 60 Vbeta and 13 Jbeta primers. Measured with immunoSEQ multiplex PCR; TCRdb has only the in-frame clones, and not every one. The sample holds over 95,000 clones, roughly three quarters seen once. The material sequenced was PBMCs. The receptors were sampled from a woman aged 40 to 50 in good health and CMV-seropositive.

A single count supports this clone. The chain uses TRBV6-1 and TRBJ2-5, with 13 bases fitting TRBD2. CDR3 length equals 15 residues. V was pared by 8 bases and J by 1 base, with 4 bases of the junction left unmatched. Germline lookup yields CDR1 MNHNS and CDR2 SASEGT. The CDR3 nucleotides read TGTGCCAGCGGGACTAGCGGGGTCCGCCAAGAGACCCAGTACTTC. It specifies CASGTSGVRQETQYF.

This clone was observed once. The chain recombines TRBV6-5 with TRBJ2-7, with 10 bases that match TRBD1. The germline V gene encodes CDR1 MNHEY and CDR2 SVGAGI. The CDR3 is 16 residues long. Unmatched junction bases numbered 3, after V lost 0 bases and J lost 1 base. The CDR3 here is CASSYSRTGGSYEQYF. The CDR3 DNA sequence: TGTGCCAGCAGTTACTCGAGGACAGGGGGTTCCTACGAGCAGTACTTC.

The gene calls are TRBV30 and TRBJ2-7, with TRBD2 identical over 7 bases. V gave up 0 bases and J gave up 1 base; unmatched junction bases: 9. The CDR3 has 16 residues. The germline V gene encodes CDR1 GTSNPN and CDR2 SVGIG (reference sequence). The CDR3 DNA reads TGTGCCTGGAGTGTCGGGATTCAGCGGGGATCCTACGAGCAGTACTTC. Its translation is CAWSVGIQRGSYEQYF.

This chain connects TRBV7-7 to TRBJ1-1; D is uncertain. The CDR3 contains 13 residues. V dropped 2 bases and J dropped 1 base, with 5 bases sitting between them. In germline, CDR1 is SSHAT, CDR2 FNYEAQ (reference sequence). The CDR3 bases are TGTGCCAGCAGCTTACAGAAGAACACTGAAGCTTTCTTT. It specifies CASSLQKNTEAFF.

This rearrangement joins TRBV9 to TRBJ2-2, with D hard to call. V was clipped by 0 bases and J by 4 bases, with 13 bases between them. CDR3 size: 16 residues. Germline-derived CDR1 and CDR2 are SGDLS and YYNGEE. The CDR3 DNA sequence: TGTGCCAGCAGCGTAGCCACCCACTTGTCCACCGGGGAGCTGTTTTTT. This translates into CASSVATHLSTGELFF.

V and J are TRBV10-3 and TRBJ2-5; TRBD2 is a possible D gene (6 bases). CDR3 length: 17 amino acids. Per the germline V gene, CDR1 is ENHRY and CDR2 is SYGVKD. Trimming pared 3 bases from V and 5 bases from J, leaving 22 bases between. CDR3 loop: CAISDIGSGGSSETQYF. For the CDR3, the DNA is TGTGCCATCAGTGATATCGGCAGTGGAGGGAGTTCCGAGACCCAGTACTTC.

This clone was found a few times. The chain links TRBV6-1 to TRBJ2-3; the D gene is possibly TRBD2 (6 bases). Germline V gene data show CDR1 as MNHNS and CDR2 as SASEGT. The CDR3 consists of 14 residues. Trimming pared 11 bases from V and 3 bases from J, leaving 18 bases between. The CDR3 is CAGGGQAKTDTQYF. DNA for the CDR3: TGTGCCGGAGGAGGGCAGGCGAAAACAGATACGCAGTATTTT.

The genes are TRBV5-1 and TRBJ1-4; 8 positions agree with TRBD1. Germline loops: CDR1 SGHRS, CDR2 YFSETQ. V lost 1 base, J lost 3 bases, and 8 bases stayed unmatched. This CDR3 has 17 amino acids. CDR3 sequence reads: CASSLPTTTGANEKLFF. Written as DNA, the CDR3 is TGCGCCAGCAGCTTGCCCACAACGACAGGGGCTAATGAAAAACTGTTTTTT.

The CDR3 region is CASSLEGAANTEAFF. In DNA, the CDR3 is TGTGCCAGCAGCTTAGAAGGGGCCGCGAACACTGAAGCTTTCTTT. The gene calls are TRBV7-9 and TRBJ1-1; TRBD1 might be the D (5 bases). CDR1 is SEHNR, CDR2 FQNEAQ, per germline (reference sequence). V shed 1 base and J shed 1 base, with 10 bases lying between them. This CDR3 region has 15 residues.

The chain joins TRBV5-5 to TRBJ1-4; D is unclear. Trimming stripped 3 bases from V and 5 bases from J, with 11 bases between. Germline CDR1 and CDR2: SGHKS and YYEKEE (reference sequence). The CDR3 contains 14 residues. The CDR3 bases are TGTGCCAGCAGCTCGAACCGGGAAAATGAAAAACTGTTTTTT. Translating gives CASSSNRENEKLFF.

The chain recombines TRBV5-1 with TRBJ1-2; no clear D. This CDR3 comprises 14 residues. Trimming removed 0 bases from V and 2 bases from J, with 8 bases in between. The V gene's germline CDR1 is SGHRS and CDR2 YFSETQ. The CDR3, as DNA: TGCGCCAGCAGCTTGGTCGGTCTAAACTATGGCTACACCTTC. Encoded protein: CASSLVGLNYGYTF.

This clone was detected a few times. CDR3 sequence reads: CASNRGRNTEAFF. The CDR3, as DNA: TGTGCCAGCAACAGGGGTCGGAACACTGAAGCTTTCTTT. The genes are TRBV2 and TRBJ1-1, with 7 bases lining up with TRBD1. With V trimmed by 7 bases and J by 1 base, 3 bases remained unmatched. The CDR3 is made up of 13 amino acids. CDR1 is SNHLY and CDR2 is FYNNEI in the germline V gene.

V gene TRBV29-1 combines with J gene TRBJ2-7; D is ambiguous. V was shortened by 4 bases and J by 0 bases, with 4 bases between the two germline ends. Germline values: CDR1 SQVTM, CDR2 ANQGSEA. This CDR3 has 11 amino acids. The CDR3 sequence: CSVAFSYEQYF. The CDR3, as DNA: TGCAGCGTTGCTTTCTCCTACGAGCAGTACTTC.

The CDR3 sequence: CASSAWDRPNYGYTF. In DNA, the CDR3 is TGTGCCAGCAGTGCCTGGGACAGACCTAACTATGGCTACACCTTC. J is TRBJ1-2 and V is TRBV25-1; 7 positions agree with TRBD1. The germline gives CDR1 MGHDK, CDR2 SYGVNS. V dropped 4 bases and J dropped 0; count of bases not matched to a gene: 5. The CDR3 has 15 residues.

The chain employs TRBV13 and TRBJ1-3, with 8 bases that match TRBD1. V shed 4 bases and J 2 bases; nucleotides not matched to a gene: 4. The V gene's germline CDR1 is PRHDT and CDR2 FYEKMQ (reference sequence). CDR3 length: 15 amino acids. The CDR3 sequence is CASSSLDRAGNTIYF. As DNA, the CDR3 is TGTGCCAGCAGCTCGCTGGACAGGGCTGGAAACACCATATATTTT.

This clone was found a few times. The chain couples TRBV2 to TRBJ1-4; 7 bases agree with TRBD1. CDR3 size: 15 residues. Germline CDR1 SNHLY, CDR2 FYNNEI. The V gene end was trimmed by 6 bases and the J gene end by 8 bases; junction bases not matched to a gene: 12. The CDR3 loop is CASRVDRVRGEKLFF. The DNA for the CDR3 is TGTGCCAGCAGGGTCGACAGGGTGAGAGGGGAAAAACTGTTTTTT.